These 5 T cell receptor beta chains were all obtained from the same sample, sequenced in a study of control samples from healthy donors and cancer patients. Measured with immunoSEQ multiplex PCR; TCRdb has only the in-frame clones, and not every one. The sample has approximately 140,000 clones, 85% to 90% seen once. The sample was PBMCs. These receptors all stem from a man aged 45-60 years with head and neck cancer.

CDR3: CASSPGTGHYNEQFF. The CDR3 nucleotides read TGTGCCAGCAGTCCCGGGACAGGGCACTACAATGAGCAGTTCTTC. The chain joins TRBV6-2 or TRBV6-3 to TRBJ2-1, with 9 bases fitting TRBD1. V shed 5 bases and J 3 bases; nucleotides not matched to a gene: 5. CDR1 MNHEY and CDR2 SVGEGT come from the germline V gene. This CDR3 contains 15 residues.

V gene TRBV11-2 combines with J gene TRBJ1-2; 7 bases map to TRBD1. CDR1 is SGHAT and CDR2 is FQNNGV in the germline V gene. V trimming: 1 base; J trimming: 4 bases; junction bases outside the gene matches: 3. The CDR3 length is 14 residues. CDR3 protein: CASSLAGTVYGYTF. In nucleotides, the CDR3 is TGTGCCAGCAGCTTAGCCGGGACAGTCTATGGCTACACCTTC.

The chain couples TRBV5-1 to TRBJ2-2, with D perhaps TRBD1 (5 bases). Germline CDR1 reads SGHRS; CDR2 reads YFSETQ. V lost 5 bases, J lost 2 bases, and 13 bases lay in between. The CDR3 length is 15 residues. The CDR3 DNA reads TGCGCCAGCAGGCCCCCAGGGCTAAACACCGGGGAGCTGTTTTTT. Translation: CASRPPGLNTGELFF.

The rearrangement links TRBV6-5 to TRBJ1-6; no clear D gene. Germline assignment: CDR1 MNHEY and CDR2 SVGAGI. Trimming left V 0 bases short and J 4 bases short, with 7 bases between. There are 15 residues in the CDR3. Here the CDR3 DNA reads TGTGCCAGCAGTTACTCGGGGATATATAATTCACCCCTCCACTTT. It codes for CASSYSGIYNSPLHF.

As DNA, the CDR3 is TGTGCCAGCAGTTCCTCTAGCGGGAGGGCCTCCCATACGCAGTATTTT. Translating gives CASSSSSGRASHTQYF. The chain joins TRBV6-5 to TRBJ2-3; 12 bases map to TRBD2. The CDR3 is made up of 16 amino acids. V lost 4 bases to trimming and J lost 7 bases; unmatched junction nucleotides: 9. The germline V gene has CDR1 MNHEY and CDR2 SVGAGI.